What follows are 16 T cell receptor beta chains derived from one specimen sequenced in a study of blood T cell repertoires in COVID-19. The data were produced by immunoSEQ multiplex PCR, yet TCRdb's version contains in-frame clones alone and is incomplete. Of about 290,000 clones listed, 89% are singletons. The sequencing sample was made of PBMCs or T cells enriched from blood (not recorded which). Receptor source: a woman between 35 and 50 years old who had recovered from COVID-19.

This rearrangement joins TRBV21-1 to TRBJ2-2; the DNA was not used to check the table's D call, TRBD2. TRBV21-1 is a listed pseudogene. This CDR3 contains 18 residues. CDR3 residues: CASSKADRTSYSSGELFF. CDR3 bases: TGTGCCAGCAGCAAAGCGGATAGGACTAGCTACTCGTCCGGGGAGCTGTTTTTT.

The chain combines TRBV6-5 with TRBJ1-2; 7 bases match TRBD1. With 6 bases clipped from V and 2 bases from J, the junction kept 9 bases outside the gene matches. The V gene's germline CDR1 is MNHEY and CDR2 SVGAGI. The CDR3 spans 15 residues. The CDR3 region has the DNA TGTGCCAGCAGGCCCGAGACAGGGACCAACTATGGCTACACCTTC. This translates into CASRPETGTNYGYTF.

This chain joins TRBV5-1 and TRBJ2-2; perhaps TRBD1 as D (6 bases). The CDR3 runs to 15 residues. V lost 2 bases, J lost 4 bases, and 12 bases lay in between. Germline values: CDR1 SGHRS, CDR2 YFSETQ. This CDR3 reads CASSFNRVGTGELFF. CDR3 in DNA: TGCGCCAGCAGCTTCAACAGGGTAGGCACCGGGGAGCTGTTTTTT.

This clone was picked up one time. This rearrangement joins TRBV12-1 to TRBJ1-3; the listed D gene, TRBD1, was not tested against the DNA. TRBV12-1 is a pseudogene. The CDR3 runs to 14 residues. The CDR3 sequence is CASSSRDRVDTIYF. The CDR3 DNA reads TGTGCCAGCAGCTCCCGGGACAGGGTGGACACCATATATTTT.

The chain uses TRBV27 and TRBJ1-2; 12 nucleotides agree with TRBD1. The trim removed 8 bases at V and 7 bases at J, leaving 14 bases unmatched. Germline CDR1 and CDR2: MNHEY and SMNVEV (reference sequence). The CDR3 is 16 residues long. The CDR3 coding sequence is TGTGCCAGCCTACCTCGTTCTGGGACAGGGGGCGGTGGCTACACCTTC. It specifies CASLPRSGTGGGGYTF.

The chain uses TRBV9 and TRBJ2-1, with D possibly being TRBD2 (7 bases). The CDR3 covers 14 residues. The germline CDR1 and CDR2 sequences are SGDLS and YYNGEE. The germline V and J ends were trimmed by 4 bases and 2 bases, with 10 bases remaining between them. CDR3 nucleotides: TGTGCCAGCAGCCGGGGGGCCCCCTACAATGAGCAGTTCTTC. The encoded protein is CASSRGAPYNEQFF. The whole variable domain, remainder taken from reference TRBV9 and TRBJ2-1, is DSGVTQTPKHLITATGQRVTLRCSPRSGDLSVYWYQQSLDQGLQFLIQYYNGEERAKGNILERFSAQQFPDLHSELNLSSLELGDSALYFCASSRGAPYNEQFFGPGTRLTVL.

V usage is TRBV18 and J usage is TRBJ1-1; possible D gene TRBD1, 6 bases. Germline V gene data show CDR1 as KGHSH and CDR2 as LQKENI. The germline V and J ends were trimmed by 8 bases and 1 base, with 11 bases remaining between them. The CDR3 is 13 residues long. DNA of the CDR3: TGTGCCAGCGAGGACAGCGCGAACACTGAAGCTTTCTTT. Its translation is CASEDSANTEAFF.

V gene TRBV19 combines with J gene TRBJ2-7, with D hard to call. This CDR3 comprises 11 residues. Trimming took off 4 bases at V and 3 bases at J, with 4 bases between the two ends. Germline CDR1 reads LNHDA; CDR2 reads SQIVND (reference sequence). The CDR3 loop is CASSTYYEQYF. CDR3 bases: TGTGCCAGTAGTACCTACTACGAGCAGTACTTC.

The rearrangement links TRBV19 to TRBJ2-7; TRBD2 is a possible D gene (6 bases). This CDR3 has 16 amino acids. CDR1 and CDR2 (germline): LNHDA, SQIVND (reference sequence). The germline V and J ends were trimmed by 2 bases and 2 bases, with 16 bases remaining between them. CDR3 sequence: CASSISHGSGTYEQYF. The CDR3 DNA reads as TGTGCCAGTAGTATATCCCACGGGAGTGGGACCTACGAGCAGTACTTC.

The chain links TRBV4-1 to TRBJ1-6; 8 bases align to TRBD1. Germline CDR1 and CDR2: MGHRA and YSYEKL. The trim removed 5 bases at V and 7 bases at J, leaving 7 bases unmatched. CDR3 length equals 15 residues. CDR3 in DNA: TGCGCCAGCAGCTTAAGGGGACAGGACAATTCACCCCTCCACTTT. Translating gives CASSLRGQDNSPLHF.

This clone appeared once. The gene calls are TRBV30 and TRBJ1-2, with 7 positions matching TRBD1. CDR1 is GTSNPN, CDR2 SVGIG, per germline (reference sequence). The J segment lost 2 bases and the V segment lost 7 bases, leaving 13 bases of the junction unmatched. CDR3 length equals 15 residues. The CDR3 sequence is CALTKTGTANYGYTF. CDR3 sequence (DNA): TGTGCCTTAACTAAGACCGGGACAGCCAACTATGGCTACACCTTC.

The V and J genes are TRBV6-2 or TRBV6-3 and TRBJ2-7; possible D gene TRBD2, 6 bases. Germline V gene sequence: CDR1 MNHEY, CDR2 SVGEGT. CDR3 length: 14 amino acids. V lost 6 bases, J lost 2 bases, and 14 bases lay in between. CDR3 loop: CASSHGGVTYEQYF. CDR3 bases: TGTGCCAGCAGCCACGGGGGTGTAACCTACGAGCAGTACTTC.

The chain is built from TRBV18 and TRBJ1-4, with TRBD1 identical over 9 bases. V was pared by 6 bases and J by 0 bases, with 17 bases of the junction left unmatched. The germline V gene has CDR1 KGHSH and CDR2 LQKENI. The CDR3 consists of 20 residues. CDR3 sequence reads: CASSPIYRGTGFATNEKLFF. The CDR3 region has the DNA TGTGCCAGCTCGCCAATCTATCGCGGGACAGGGTTTGCAACTAATGAAAAACTGTTTTTT.

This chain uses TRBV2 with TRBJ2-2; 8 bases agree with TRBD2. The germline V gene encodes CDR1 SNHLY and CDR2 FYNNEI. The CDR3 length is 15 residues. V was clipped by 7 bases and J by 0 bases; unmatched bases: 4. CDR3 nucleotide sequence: TGTGCCAGCAAGGGCGGGGGGACGAACACCGGGGAGCTGTTTTTT. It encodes CASKGGGTNTGELFF.

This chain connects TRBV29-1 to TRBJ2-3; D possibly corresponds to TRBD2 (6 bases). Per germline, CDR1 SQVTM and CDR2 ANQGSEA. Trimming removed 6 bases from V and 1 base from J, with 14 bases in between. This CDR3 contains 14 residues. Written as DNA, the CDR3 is TGCAGCGTCCTCTCTAGCGACGGCACAGATACGCAGTATTTT. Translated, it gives CSVLSSDGTDTQYF.

The CDR3 loop reads CASSPMSVYGYTF. CDR3 DNA sequence: TGTGCCAGCTCACCTATGAGTGTCTATGGCTACACCTTC. The chain couples TRBV18 to TRBJ1-2, with no clear D. CDR3 length equals 13 residues. Trimming left V 3 bases short and J 4 bases short, with 9 bases between. The germline gives CDR1 KGHSH, CDR2 LQKENI.